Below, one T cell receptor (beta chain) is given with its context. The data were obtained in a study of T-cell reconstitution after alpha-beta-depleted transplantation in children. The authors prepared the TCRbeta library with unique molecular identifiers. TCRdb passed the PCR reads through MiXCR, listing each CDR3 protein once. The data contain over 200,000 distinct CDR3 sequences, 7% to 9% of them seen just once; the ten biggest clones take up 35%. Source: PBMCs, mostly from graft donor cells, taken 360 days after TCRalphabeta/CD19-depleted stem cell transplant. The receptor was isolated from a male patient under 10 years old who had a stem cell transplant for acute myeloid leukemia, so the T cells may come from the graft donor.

CDR3 amino acids: CASSEGGGGGETQYF. For the CDR3, the DNA is TGTGCCAGCAGCGAGGGGGGAGGGGGCGGAGAGACCCAGTACTTC. This chain uses TRBV9 with TRBJ2-5; D may match TRBD1 or TRBD2 (7 bases each). Germline V gene lookup returns CDR1 SGDLS and CDR2 YYNGEE. This CDR3 is 15 amino acids long. The V end was cut by 3 bases, the J end by 4 bases, with 16 bases between.